A single sample gave rise to the 8 T cell receptor beta chains below, sequenced in a study of blood T cell repertoires in COVID-19. Data came from immunoSEQ multiplex PCR; TCRdb stores just in-frame clones and leaves some out. The sample contains about 150,000 clones, about 80% of which appear only once. The sequencing sample was made of peripheral blood. These receptors all stem from a man in his sixties with acute or convalescent COVID-19.

The CDR3 sequence is CASSLTDRVTYEQYF. The CDR3 region has the DNA TGTGCCAGCAGCTTAACTGACAGGGTAACCTACGAGCAGTACTTC. The rearrangement links TRBV11-2 to TRBJ2-7, with TRBD1 matching over 7 bases. Trimming took 2 bases from V and 2 from J; bases not matched to a gene: 6. This CDR3 is built from 15 residues. The germline V gene has CDR1 SGHAT and CDR2 FQNNGV. Full variable domain (outside the CDR3, taken from reference TRBV11-2 and TRBJ2-7): EAGVAQSPRYKIIEKRQSVAFWCNPISGHATLYWYQQILGQGPKLLIQFQNNGVVDDSQLPKDRFSAERLKGVDSTLKIQPAKLEDSAVYLCASSLTDRVTYEQYFGPGTRLTVT.

This clone was recorded only once. The chain is built from TRBV9 and TRBJ1-2; TRBD1 matches at 9 bases. The V segment lost 3 bases and the J segment 6 bases; nucleotides outside the gene matches: 6. The CDR3 sequence is 14 residues long. The germline CDR1 and CDR2 sequences are SGDLS and YYNGEE. CDR3 in DNA: TGTGCCAGCAGCGACCGGACAGGGGTGAATGGCTACACCTTC. It encodes CASSDRTGVNGYTF.

CDR3 DNA: TGCGCCAGCAGCTTGACCAGGGGGCGAGTCAATGAGCAGTTCTTC. As protein: CASSLTRGRVNEQFF. V gene TRBV5-1 combines with J gene TRBJ2-1, with 8 bases aligning to TRBD1. The CDR3 length is 15 residues. V was clipped by 1 base and J by 6 bases; unmatched bases: 6. Germline V gives CDR1 SGHRS, CDR2 YFSETQ.

The V call is TRBV12-3 or TRBV12-4, the J call TRBJ1-1, with 7 bases matching TRBD1. Trimming took 7 bases from V and 6 from J; bases not matched to a gene: 8. This CDR3 spans 13 amino acids. CDR3 amino acids: CASTFDRASEAFF. CDR3 coding DNA: TGTGCCAGCACTTTCGACAGGGCTTCTGAAGCTTTCTTT.

This clone appeared a few times. The rearrangement uses TRBV28 and TRBJ1-2, with D hard to call. CDR1 MDHEN and CDR2 SYDVKM come from the germline V gene. Trimming cost V 7 bases and J 11 bases, with 26 bases left between them. This CDR3 is 15 amino acids long. Written as DNA, the CDR3 is TGTGCCAGCACCCCACTGGAGTCCCTAACTATGCGGTACACCTTC. This gives the protein CASTPLESLTMRYTF.

This clone came up a few times. This chain joins TRBV5-1 and TRBJ2-2; possibly TRBD2 for D (5 bases). CDR3 length equals 15 residues. V lost 0 bases and J 6 bases, leaving 12 bases between the germline ends. CDR1 SGHRS and CDR2 YFSETQ come from the germline V gene. CDR3 residues: CASSLEQRVSGELFF. The CDR3 coding sequence is TGCGCCAGCAGCTTGGAGCAGAGGGTTTCCGGGGAGCTGTTTTTT.

The chain couples TRBV7-2 to TRBJ2-2; D unresolved. Germline V lookup: CDR1 SGHTA, CDR2 FQGNSA. The length of the CDR3 is 13 residues. V dropped 5 bases and J dropped 8 bases, with 12 bases sitting between them. This CDR3 reads CASSRRRSGELFF. The CDR3 DNA reads as TGTGCCAGCAGCCGTCGGAGAAGTGGGGAGCTGTTTTTT.

V is TRBV4-1 and J is TRBJ2-5, with D perhaps matching TRBD2 (5 bases). The CDR3 totals 14 residues. Germline CDR1 MGHRA, CDR2 YSYEKL. V dropped 5 bases and J dropped 2 bases, with 12 bases sitting between them. In nucleotides, the CDR3 is TGCGCCAGCAGCTATATTGGGAGACAAGAGACCCAGTACTTC. Amino acids: CASSYIGRQETQYF.